Sequencing of this T cell receptor beta chain was carried out in a study of T cell responses to AZD1222 COVID-19 vaccine. At the level of the study: Second-dose recipients at about 4 or about 12 weeks were treated as one pooled group.

Germline loops: CDR1 SGDLS, CDR2 YYNGEE. The CDR3 runs to 16 residues. V lost 2 bases, J lost 2 bases, and 14 bases lay in between. TCRdb's copy holds only in-frame clones and misses some; the assay was immunoSEQ multiplex PCR. The table has over 120,000 clones, roughly nine tenths seen once. The sequence was obtained from an adult in good health. This sequence joins TRBV9 and TRBJ1-3; D is unresolved. This specimen was peripheral blood, taken on day 0 of AZD1222 vaccination. The CDR3 DNA follows: TGTGCCAGCAGCGTTGGCTCATCACGGGCTGGAAACACCATATATTTT. The encoded protein is CASSVGSSRAGNTIYF.